The 10 T cell receptor beta chains reported below all come from one sample, sequenced in a study of cytomegalovirus exposure and HLA in healthy donors. The study ran its PCR with 60 Vbeta and 13 Jbeta primers. The assay was immunoSEQ multiplex PCR, and TCRdb's table has in-frame clones only and misses some. The sample has 95,000 to 150,000 clones, roughly 80% seen once. Sequenced input: PBMCs. All receptors come from a woman aged 40 to 55 in good health and CMV-seropositive.

The genes are TRBV7-9 and TRBJ2-3; 10 bases line up with TRBD1. Trimming cost V 5 bases and J 5 bases; bases outside gene matches: 4. The CDR3 is 14 amino acids. CDR1 is SEHNR and CDR2 is FQNEAQ in the germline V gene (reference sequence). CDR3 protein: CASSRTGGLDTQYF. CDR3 nucleotides: TGTGCCAGCAGCCGGACAGGGGGTCTAGATACGCAGTATTTT.

The sample holds a few counts of this clone. The chain has TRBV30 and TRBJ1-1; 8 bases align to TRBD1. Trimming removed 4 bases from V and 1 base from J; junction bases left unmatched: 5. This CDR3 contains 14 residues. Germline-derived CDR1 and CDR2 are GTSNPN and SVGIG (reference sequence). In DNA form, the CDR3 reads TGTGCCTGGACCTCCGGGACAGGGAACACTGAAGCTTTCTTT. It yields the protein CAWTSGTGNTEAFF.

The CDR3 loop is CASSLAGGAGETQYF. CDR3 sequence (DNA): TGTGCCAGCAGCTTGGCCGGGGGGGCTGGGGAGACCCAGTACTTC. This chain uses TRBV5-6 with TRBJ2-5; TRBD2 agrees at 8 bases. CDR3 size: 15 residues. V trimming: 0 bases; J trimming: 5 bases; junction bases outside the gene matches: 6. Germline V CDR1 and CDR2: SGHDT, YYEEEE. Together with reference TRBV5-6 and TRBJ2-5, the CDR3 gives the full variable domain: DAGVTQSPTHLIKTRGQQVTLRCSPKSGHDTVSWYQQALGQGPQFIFQYYEEEERQRGNFPDRFSGHQFPNYSSELNVNALLLGDSALYLCASSLAGGAGETQYFGPGTRLLVL.

This clone came up a few times. The J gene is TRBJ1-5, the V gene TRBV6-5; D unclear. Germline CDR1 MNHEY, CDR2 SVGAGI. The V end lost 6 bases, the J end lost 2 bases, and 14 bases lay between the germline ends. The CDR3 sequence is 15 residues long. The CDR3 DNA follows: TGTGCCAGCAGCCTCAAGTATGGAGGCAATCAGCCCCAGCATTTT. The encoded protein is CASSLKYGGNQPQHF.

The chain couples TRBV18 to TRBJ2-1; weak D call: TRBD2 (6 bases). V lost 5 bases and J 14 bases, leaving 13 bases between the germline ends. Germline-derived CDR1 and CDR2 are KGHSH and LQKENI. The CDR3 has 11 amino acids. CDR3 DNA sequence: TGTGCCAGCTCAACTCGGGACTCGGAGTTCTTC. Translation gives CASSTRDSEFF.

The chain couples TRBV18 to TRBJ2-1; perhaps TRBD2 as D (6 bases). Germline V gives CDR1 KGHSH, CDR2 LQKENI. The length of the CDR3 is 12 residues. Trimming took 4 bases from V and 10 from J, leaving 11 bases between them. This CDR3 is CASSHRRVEQFF. The DNA for the CDR3 is TGTGCCAGCTCACACCGGAGGGTGGAGCAGTTCTTC.

This clone occurred once. This rearrangement joins TRBV7-9 to TRBJ1-1; D is undetermined. In germline, CDR1 is SEHNR, CDR2 FQNEAQ (reference sequence). V dropped 3 bases and J dropped 3 bases, with 14 bases sitting between them. The CDR3 covers 15 residues. As DNA, the CDR3 is TGTGCCAGCAGCTTCTTGATTGGGGAGGACACTGAAGCTTTCTTT. Translated, it gives CASSFLIGEDTEAFF. Drawing the rest from reference TRBV7-9 and TRBJ1-1, the complete variable domain is DTGVSQNPRHKITKRGQNVTFRCDPISEHNRLYWYRQTLGQGPEFLTYFQNEAQLEKSRLLSDRFSAERPKGSFSTLEIQRTEQGDSAMYLCASSFLIGEDTEAFFGQGTRLTVV.

The chain is built from TRBV12-5 and TRBJ2-5; possibly TRBD2 for D (5 bases). The length of the CDR3 is 15 residues. Germline assignment: CDR1 LGHNT and CDR2 FRNRAP. Trimming left V 0 bases short and J 5 bases short, with 13 bases between. CDR3 region: CASGLVRGFGETQYF. DNA for the CDR3: TGTGCTAGTGGTTTGGTACGAGGGTTTGGGGAGACCCAGTACTTC.

Worth noting for this clone: In the same sample, other DNA sequences code for this CDR3. The genes are TRBV2 and TRBJ2-2, with 9 bases lining up with TRBD1. V lost 6 bases, J lost 5 bases, and 1 base stayed unmatched. The CDR3 runs 13 residues. The germline V gene encodes CDR1 SNHLY and CDR2 FYNNEI. This CDR3 reads CASRDRGTGELFF. The CDR3 nucleotides read TGTGCCAGCAGGGACAGGGGAACCGGGGAGCTGTTTTTT.

J is TRBJ2-7 and V is TRBV18; no clear D gene. The CDR3 is 13 amino acids. The germline V gene encodes CDR1 KGHSH and CDR2 LQKENI. V lost 2 bases to trimming and J lost 7 bases, with 12 bases between them. Here the CDR3 reads CASSPNQAGEQYF. DNA of the CDR3: TGTGCCAGCTCACCAAATCAGGCTGGGGAGCAGTACTTC.